This T cell receptor (beta chain) is drawn from a study of T-cell memory formation after mild COVID-19. Study results and limitations: Pre-infection memory showed some responding clones, and this suggested that cross-reactive memory joined. Contracting clones from day 15 to 85 showed balanced CD4/CD8; later expanders favored CD4+. Mainly in CM and EM were contracting CD4+ clones; CD8+ were in EMRA.

A remark on this clonotype: Its antigen is unknown. The junction shows a germline mismatch at one end, possibly a read error.

From 5'RACE with constant-segment primers came TCR alpha and TCR beta cDNA libraries that carried sample barcodes and UMIs. TCRdb ran MiXCR on the 5' RACE reads and lists one entry per CDR3 protein. This table holds 300,000 to 350,000 distinct CDR3 sequences, 15% to 20% found once. This receptor was taken from a man younger than 30 who had mild COVID-19 (a few samples of this study predate the infection). Cell type and time point are not known. What was sequenced was PBMCs or a T cell subset sorted from them (not recorded which).

CDR3 bases: TGTGCCAGCAGAGATACGGACCTCTTC. This codes for CASRDTDLF. The V call is TRBV6-2 or TRBV6-3, the J call TRBJ1-2; D is unclear. CDR1 is MNHEY and CDR2 is SVGEGT in the germline V gene. The CDR3 spans 9 residues.